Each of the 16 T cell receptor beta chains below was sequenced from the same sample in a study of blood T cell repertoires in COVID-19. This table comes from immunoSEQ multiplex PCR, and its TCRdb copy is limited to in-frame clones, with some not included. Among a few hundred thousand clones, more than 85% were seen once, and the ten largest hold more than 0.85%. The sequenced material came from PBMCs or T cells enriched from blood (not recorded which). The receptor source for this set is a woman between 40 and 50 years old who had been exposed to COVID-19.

Here the CDR3 reads CASSQEGDYNEQFF. In DNA, the CDR3 is TGTGCCAGCAGCCAAGAAGGGGACTACAATGAGCAGTTCTTC. The chain carries TRBV3-1 (or the pseudogene TRBV3-2) and TRBJ2-1; possible D gene TRBD1, 5 bases. The V gene lost 0 bases and the J gene lost 3 bases, with 6 bases spanning the gap. There are 14 residues in the CDR3. Germline values: CDR1 LGHDT, CDR2 YNNKEL (reference sequence).

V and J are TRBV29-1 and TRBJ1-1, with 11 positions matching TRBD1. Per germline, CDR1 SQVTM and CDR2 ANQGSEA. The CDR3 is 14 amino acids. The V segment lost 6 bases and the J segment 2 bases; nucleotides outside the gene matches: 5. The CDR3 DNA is TGCAGCGTGTCGGACAGGGGGCGAAACACTGAAGCTTTCTTT. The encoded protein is CSVSDRGRNTEAFF.

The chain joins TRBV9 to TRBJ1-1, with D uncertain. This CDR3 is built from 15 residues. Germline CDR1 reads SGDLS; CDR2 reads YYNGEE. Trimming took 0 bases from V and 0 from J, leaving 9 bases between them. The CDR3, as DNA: TGTGCCAGCAGCGTAGGTACTCTCCTGAACACTGAAGCTTTCTTT. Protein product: CASSVGTLLNTEAFF.

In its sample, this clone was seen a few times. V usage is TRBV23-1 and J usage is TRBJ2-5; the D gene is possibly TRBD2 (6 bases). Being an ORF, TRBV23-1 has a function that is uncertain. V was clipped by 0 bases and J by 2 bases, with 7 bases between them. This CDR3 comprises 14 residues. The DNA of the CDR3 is TGCGCCAGCAGTCAATCGGAGGGACAAGAGACCCAGTACTTC. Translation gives CASSQSEGQETQYF.

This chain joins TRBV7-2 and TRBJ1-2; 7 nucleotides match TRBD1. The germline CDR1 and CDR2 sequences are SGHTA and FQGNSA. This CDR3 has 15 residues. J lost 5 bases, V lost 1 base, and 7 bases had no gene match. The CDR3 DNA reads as TGTGCCAGCAGCTTAGGACAGGGAAGGGCGTATGGCTACACCTTC. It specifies CASSLGQGRAYGYTF.

The CDR3 region is CASSSGQGGDEQYF. The CDR3 bases are TGCGCCAGCAGCTCGGGACAGGGGGGCGACGAGCAGTACTTC. The chain joins TRBV5-1 to TRBJ2-7; 11 positions agree with TRBD1. Germline CDR1 is SGHRS and CDR2 is YFSETQ. Trimming cost V 3 bases and J 5 bases; bases outside gene matches: 4. This CDR3 has 14 amino acids.

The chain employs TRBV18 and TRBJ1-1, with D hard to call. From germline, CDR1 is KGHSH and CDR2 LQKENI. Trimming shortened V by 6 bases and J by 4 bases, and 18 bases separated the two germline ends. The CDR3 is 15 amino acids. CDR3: CASSLSAGRSTEAFF. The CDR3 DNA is TGTGCCAGCTCCCTTTCGGCGGGTCGGAGCACTGAAGCTTTCTTT.

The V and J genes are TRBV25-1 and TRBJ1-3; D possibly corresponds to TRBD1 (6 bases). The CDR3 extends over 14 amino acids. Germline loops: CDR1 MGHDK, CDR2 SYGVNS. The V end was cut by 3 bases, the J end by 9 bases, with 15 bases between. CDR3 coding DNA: TGTGCCAGCAGTGACCCTGGCAGGGGCTTCACCATATATTTT. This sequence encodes CASSDPGRGFTIYF.

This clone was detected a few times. The CDR3: CASSLLKGGGGQPQHF. The DNA of the CDR3 is TGTGCCAGCAGCCTTTTGAAGGGAGGCGGAGGACAGCCCCAGCATTTT. This rearrangement joins TRBV27 to TRBJ1-5; no definite D call. Germline V gives CDR1 MNHEY, CDR2 SMNVEV (reference sequence). V was trimmed by 6 bases and J by 7 bases, leaving 22 bases between them. The CDR3 consists of 16 residues.

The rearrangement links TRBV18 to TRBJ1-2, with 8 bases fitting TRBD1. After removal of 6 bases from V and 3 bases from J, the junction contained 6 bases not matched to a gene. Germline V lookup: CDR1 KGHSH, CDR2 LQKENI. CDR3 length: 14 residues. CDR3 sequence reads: CASSIGQGYYGYTF. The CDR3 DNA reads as TGTGCCAGCTCGATCGGACAGGGCTACTATGGCTACACCTTC. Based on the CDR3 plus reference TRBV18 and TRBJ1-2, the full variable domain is NAGVMQNPRHLVRRRGQEARLRCSPMKGHSHVYWYRQLPEEGLKFMVYLQKENIIDESGMPKERFSAEFPKEGPSILRIQQVVRGDSAAYFCASSIGQGYYGYTFGSGTRLTVV.

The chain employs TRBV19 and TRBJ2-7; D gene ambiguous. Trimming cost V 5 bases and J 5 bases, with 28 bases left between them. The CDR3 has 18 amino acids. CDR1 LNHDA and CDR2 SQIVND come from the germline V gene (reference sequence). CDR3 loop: CASSFGSVMIAARHEQYF. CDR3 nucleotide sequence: TGTGCCAGTAGTTTCGGGTCGGTGATGATAGCTGCCCGCCACGAGCAGTACTTC. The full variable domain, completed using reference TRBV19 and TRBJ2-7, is DGGITQSPKYLFRKEGQNVTLSCEQNLNHDAMYWYRQDPGQGLRLIYYSQIVNDFQKGDIAEGYSVSREKKESFPLTVTSAQKNPTAFYLCASSFGSVMIAARHEQYFGPGTRLTVT.

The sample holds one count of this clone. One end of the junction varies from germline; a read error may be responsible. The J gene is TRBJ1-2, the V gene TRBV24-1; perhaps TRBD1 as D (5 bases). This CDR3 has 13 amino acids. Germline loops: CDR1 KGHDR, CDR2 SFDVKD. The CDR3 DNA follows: TGTGCCACCAGTGACCACCCCGGGGAGGAAGGGGTCTTC. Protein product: CATSDHPGEEGVF.

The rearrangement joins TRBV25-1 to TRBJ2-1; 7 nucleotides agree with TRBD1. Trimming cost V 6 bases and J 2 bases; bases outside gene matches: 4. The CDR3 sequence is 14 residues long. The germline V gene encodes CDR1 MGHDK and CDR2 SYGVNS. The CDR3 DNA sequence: TGTGCCAGCAGGGGGACAGTTACCTACAATGAGCAGTTCTTC. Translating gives CASRGTVTYNEQFF. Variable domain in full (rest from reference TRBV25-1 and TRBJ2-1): EADIYQTPRYLVIGTGKKITLECSQTMGHDKMYWYQQDPGMELHLIHYSYGVNSTEKGDLSSESTVSRIRTEHFPLTLESARPSHTSQYLCASRGTVTYNEQFFGPGTRLTVL.

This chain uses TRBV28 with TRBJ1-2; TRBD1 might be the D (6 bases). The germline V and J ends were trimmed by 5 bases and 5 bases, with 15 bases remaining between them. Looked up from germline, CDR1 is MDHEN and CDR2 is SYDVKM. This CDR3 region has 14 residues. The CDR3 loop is CASSPPTGGYGYTF. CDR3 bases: TGTGCCAGCAGTCCACCGACAGGAGGTTATGGCTACACCTTC.

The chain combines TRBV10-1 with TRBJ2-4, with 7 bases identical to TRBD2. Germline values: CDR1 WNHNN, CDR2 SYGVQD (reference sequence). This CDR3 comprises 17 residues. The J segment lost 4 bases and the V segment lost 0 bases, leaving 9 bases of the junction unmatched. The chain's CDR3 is CASSESTGRGGKNIQYF. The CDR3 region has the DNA TGCGCCAGCAGTGAGTCGACGGGGCGGGGAGGGAAAAACATTCAGTACTTC.

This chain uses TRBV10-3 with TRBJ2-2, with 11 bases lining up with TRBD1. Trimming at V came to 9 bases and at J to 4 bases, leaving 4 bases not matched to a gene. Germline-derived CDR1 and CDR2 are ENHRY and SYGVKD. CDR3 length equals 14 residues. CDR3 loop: CAIGTGGPTGELFF. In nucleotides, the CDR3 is TGTGCCATTGGGACAGGGGGTCCCACCGGGGAGCTGTTTTTT.